One sample yielded the 2 T cell receptor beta chains listed below, sequenced in a study of blood T cell repertoires in COVID-19. Assay used: immunoSEQ multiplex PCR; TCRdb lists only in-frame clones, some missing. The table includes 150,000 to 200,000 clones, roughly 80% detected once. Sequencing was carried out using peripheral blood. Receptors were obtained from a man aged 45 to 65 who had recovered from COVID-19.

V usage is TRBV28 and J usage is TRBJ2-7, with 7 bases lining up with TRBD1. This CDR3 has 14 residues. J lost 9 bases, V lost 4 bases, and 12 bases had no gene match. Germline CDR1 is MDHEN and CDR2 is SYDVKM. The CDR3 loop reads CASSSSEKNRGQYF. The CDR3 bases are TGTGCCAGCAGTTCATCCGAAAAAAACAGGGGGCAGTACTTC.

The J gene is TRBJ2-5, the V gene TRBV11-2, with unresolved D. This CDR3 comprises 11 residues. V was cut by 4 bases and J by 5 bases, with 5 bases left in between. Germline V gene data show CDR1 as SGHAT and CDR2 as FQNNGV. The DNA of the CDR3 is TGTGCCAGCAGCTACCGGGAGACCCAGTACTTC. As protein: CASSYRETQYF.